Shown below are 20 T cell receptor beta chains from a single sample sequenced in a study of neoadjuvant nivolumab and ipilimumab in lung cancer. Produced via immunoSEQ multiplex PCR; TCRdb's table is partial and in-frame only. In the table there are 20,000 to 25,000 clones, less than 85% of which are singletons. The sample was peripheral blood, taken before neoadjuvant nivolumab, alone or with ipilimumab. Receptor source: an adult with non-small cell lung cancer.

The table lists this clone with a few counts. The chain employs TRBV6-1 and TRBJ1-5; D ambiguous. Trimming took off 2 bases at V and 7 bases at J, with 15 bases between the two ends. The CDR3 has 15 amino acids. Germline V gene data show CDR1 as MNHNS and CDR2 as SASEGT. DNA of the CDR3: TGTGCCAGCAGTGAACCGATGGGCCATTTCCAGCCCCAGCATTTT. This translates into CASSEPMGHFQPQHF.

The chain combines TRBV2 with TRBJ2-5; no firm D call. The CDR3 is made up of 12 amino acids. From germline, CDR1 is SNHLY and CDR2 FYNNEI. The V end was cut by 6 bases, the J end by 5 bases, with 10 bases between. CDR3 bases: TGTGCCAGCAGATTAGAAGCTGAGACCCAGTACTTC. This sequence encodes CASRLEAETQYF.

In its sample, this clone is medium-sized (0.01 to 0.1%). The chain links TRBV6-7 to TRBJ1-1, with 7 bases matching TRBD1. TRBV6-7 is assigned to the ORF class and has an uncertain function. The CDR3 contains 18 residues. V lost 2 bases, J lost 3 bases, and 15 bases stayed unmatched. The CDR3: CASSYHEGAVRGDTEAFF. Written as DNA, the CDR3 is TGTGCCAGCAGTTACCACGAGGGGGCGGTCCGGGGGGACACTGAAGCTTTCTTT.

This clone was observed once. The chain couples TRBV7-2 to TRBJ1-2; no clear D. Germline V gene sequence: CDR1 SGHTA, CDR2 FQGNSA. CDR3 length: 14 residues. Between the trimmed V and J ends, which lost 1 base and 1 base, there was a span of 7 bases. The chain's CDR3 is CASSLETVNYGYTF. The CDR3 bases are TGTGCCAGCAGCTTAGAGACGGTTAACTATGGCTACACCTTC.

The rearrangement links TRBV30 to TRBJ2-6; D assignment may be TRBD1 or TRBD2 (5 bases each). Per germline, CDR1 GTSNPN and CDR2 SVGIG (reference sequence). The CDR3 length is 17 residues. V was shortened by 3 bases and J by 0 bases, with 15 bases between the two germline ends. The CDR3 DNA is TGTGCCTGGAGGAGGACCGGGGCTAGCTCTGGGGCCAACGTCCTGACTTTC. It codes for CAWRRTGASSGANVLTF.

The chain is built from TRBV11-2 and TRBJ2-7, with D tentatively TRBD2 (5 bases). Between the trimmed V and J ends, which lost 1 base and 2 bases, there was a span of 12 bases. The CDR3 loop spans 15 amino acids. Germline CDR1 and CDR2: SGHAT and FQNNGV. CDR3 residues: CASSLGSGGPYEQYF. The CDR3 DNA reads TGTGCCAGCAGCTTAGGCAGCGGAGGACCCTACGAGCAGTACTTC. The full variable domain, with the rest looked up from reference TRBV11-2 and TRBJ2-7, is EAGVAQSPRYKIIEKRQSVAFWCNPISGHATLYWYQQILGQGPKLLIQFQNNGVVDDSQLPKDRFSAERLKGVDSTLKIQPAKLEDSAVYLCASSLGSGGPYEQYFGPGTRLTVT.

The genes are TRBV11-2 and TRBJ1-1; D is unclear. From germline, CDR1 is SGHAT and CDR2 FQNNGV. The germline V and J ends were trimmed by 1 base and 2 bases, with 14 bases remaining between them. The CDR3 covers 16 residues. The CDR3 region is CASSLVGLWENTEAFF. For the CDR3, the DNA is TGTGCCAGCAGCTTAGTCGGGCTTTGGGAAAACACTGAAGCTTTCTTT.

This clone was seen a handful of times. The chain has TRBV6-1 and TRBJ2-3; D uncertain. Germline-derived CDR1 and CDR2 are MNHNS and SASEGT. The CDR3 consists of 13 residues. V was cut by 1 base and J by 10 bases, with 12 bases left in between. CDR3 DNA sequence: TGTGCCAGCAGTGAAGAGAGACGGGCCTCGCAGTATTTT. Its protein is CASSEERRASQYF.

The chain uses TRBV10-2 and TRBJ2-2, with a weak D call TRBD1 (6 bases). Germline V CDR1 and CDR2: WSHSY, SAAADI. The ends were cut back, 4 bases at V and 5 bases at J, with 8 bases in the middle. The CDR3 contains 13 residues. The CDR3 loop is CASSGQATGELFF. CDR3 nucleotides: TGCGCCAGCAGTGGACAGGCTACCGGGGAGCTGTTTTTT.

The chain links TRBV10-3 to TRBJ2-7, with a weak D call TRBD1 (6 bases). V was trimmed by 7 bases and J by 6 bases, leaving 19 bases between them. The CDR3 is made up of 14 amino acids. Germline V CDR1 and CDR2: ENHRY, SYGVKD. The CDR3 loop reads CAIKGATGTGEQYF. The CDR3 DNA follows: TGTGCCATCAAAGGGGCCACAGGGACGGGCGAGCAGTACTTC.

The rearrangement links TRBV11-1 to TRBJ2-2, with unresolved D. Deletions cut 4 bases from V and 2 bases from J, with 5 bases between. The CDR3 has 13 amino acids. CDR1 is SGHAT and CDR2 is FQDESV in the germline V gene (reference sequence). This chain's CDR3 is CASSSVNTGELFF. The CDR3 nucleotides are TGTGCCAGCAGCTCCGTCAACACCGGGGAGCTGTTTTTT.

This rearrangement joins TRBV14 to TRBJ1-1; 7 bases are shared with TRBD1. There are 15 residues in the CDR3. Germline values: CDR1 SGHDN, CDR2 FVKESK. V lost 4 bases, J lost 2 bases, and 7 bases stayed unmatched. CDR3 sequence (DNA): TGTGCCAGCAGCCCGCGACAGGGCGGTAACACTGAAGCTTTCTTT. As protein: CASSPRQGGNTEAFF.

The V and J genes are TRBV5-1 and TRBJ2-7, with D possibly matching TRBD1 (5 bases). Trimming took off 4 bases at V and 0 bases at J, with 11 bases between the two ends. The germline CDR1 and CDR2 sequences are SGHRS and YFSETQ. The CDR3 length is 14 residues. CDR3 region: CASSQDSSSYEQYF. The CDR3 bases are TGCGCCAGCAGCCAAGACAGTAGCTCCTACGAGCAGTACTTC.

Regarding this clone: Its ends do not fully match the called genes, so a read error is possible. The chain carries TRBV7-7 and TRBJ2-1; maybe TRBD1 (5 bases). Germline loops: CDR1 SSHAT, CDR2 FNYEAQ (reference sequence). CDR3 size: 14 residues. The CDR3 region is CASSLDPGIGEQFF. DNA of the CDR3: TGTGCTAGCAGCTTAGATCCAGGGATCGGGGAGCAGTTCTTC.

J is TRBJ2-7 and V is TRBV2; tentative D call: TRBD1 (5 bases). Germline CDR1 SNHLY, CDR2 FYNNEI. V gave up 5 bases and J gave up 3 bases, with 14 bases separating them. This CDR3 has 14 residues. The CDR3 region is CASSPRGHSYEQYF. The CDR3 DNA is TGTGCCAGCAGTCCCCGCGGACACAGCTACGAGCAGTACTTC. Combining the CDR3 with reference TRBV2 and TRBJ2-7 gives the whole variable domain EPEVTQTPSHQVTQMGQEVILRCVPISNHLYFYWYRQILGQKVEFLVSFYNNEISEKSEIFDDQFSVERPDGSNFTLKIRSTKLEDSAMYFCASSPRGHSYEQYFGPGTRLTVT.

Worth noting for this clone: At one end, the junction sequence differs from germline, possibly due to a read error. The chain recombines TRBV6-5 with TRBJ1-1, with unresolved D. The CDR3 has 14 residues. CDR1 is MNHEY and CDR2 is SVGAGI in the germline V gene. As DNA, the CDR3 is TGTGCCAGCAGTGACTCCCCGGAAAGCACTGAAGCTTTCTTT. It encodes CASSDSPESTEAFF.

The genes are TRBV5-1 and TRBJ1-1, with a possible D match to TRBD1 (6 bases). Germline V gene data show CDR1 as SGHRS and CDR2 as YFSETQ. The ends were cut back, 4 bases at V and 10 bases at J, with 17 bases in the middle. The CDR3 sequence is 13 residues long. CDR3 protein: CASSPEGGGRAFF. The CDR3 coding sequence is TGCGCCAGCAGCCCCGAGGGGGGGGGCCGAGCTTTCTTT.

This clone was seen once. This sequence joins TRBV18 and TRBJ1-2, with D possibly TRBD1 on 5 matching bases. Trimming left V 6 bases short and J 9 bases short, with 14 bases between. The germline V gene encodes CDR1 KGHSH and CDR2 LQKENI. CDR3 length: 12 residues. DNA of the CDR3: TGTGCCAGCTCCCGCCCGCAGGGACGCTACACCTTC. Protein: CASSRPQGRYTF. The variable domain in full, completed from reference TRBV18 and TRBJ1-2, reads NAGVMQNPRHLVRRRGQEARLRCSPMKGHSHVYWYRQLPEEGLKFMVYLQKENIIDESGMPKERFSAEFPKEGPSILRIQQVVRGDSAAYFCASSRPQGRYTFGSGTRLTVV.

In this sample, this clone turned up once. The rearrangement joins TRBV27 to TRBJ1-1; possible D gene TRBD1, 6 bases. CDR1 MNHEY and CDR2 SMNVEV come from the germline V gene (reference sequence). The CDR3 has 13 amino acids. V was trimmed by 2 bases and J by 6 bases, leaving 10 bases between them. In nucleotides, the CDR3 is TGTGCCAGCAGTTTAATCAGGGGATCTGAAGCTTTCTTT. Encoded protein: CASSLIRGSEAFF.

The chain carries TRBV6-6 and TRBJ1-1; D ambiguous. V lost 2 bases to trimming and J lost 7 bases, with 11 bases between them. CDR1 MNHNY and CDR2 SVGAGI come from the germline V gene (reference sequence). The CDR3 contains 13 residues. The CDR3 region is CASSYGQFNEAFF. The CDR3 region has the DNA TGTGCCAGCAGTTACGGGCAGTTTAATGAAGCTTTCTTT.